Listed here are 8 T cell receptor beta chains from one sample, sequenced in a study of post-analysis software for immune sequencing data. Their specific antigens are unknown. Study-wide results and caveats: Patients used about 5 TRBV segments, including TRBV5-6, TRBV5-1 and TRBV20-1, more often than controls.

TCR beta cDNA libraries had unique molecular identifiers. TCRdb analysed the PCR reads with MiXCR anew, one entry per CDR3 protein. The repertoire holds some 800,000 distinct CDR3 sequences, with just over 45% as singletons. The sample comprised blood. Receptors were obtained from a girl under 18 with multiple sclerosis.

This clonotype was seen only a few times. V usage is TRBV7-9 and J usage is TRBJ2-1; 10 nucleotides match TRBD2. This CDR3 contains 16 residues. CDR1 is SEHNR, CDR2 FQNEAQ, per germline (reference sequence). The ends lost 2 bases at V and 4 bases at J; junction bases unmatched: 5. Here the CDR3 DNA reads TGTGCCAGCAGCTTAAGCGGGAGGGTATCGTACAATGAGCAGTTCTTC. This encodes CASSLSGRVSYNEQFF. The variable domain in full, with the rest retrieved from reference TRBV7-9 and TRBJ2-1, is DTGVSQNPRHKITKRGQNVTFRCDPISEHNRLYWYRQTLGQGPEFLTYFQNEAQLEKSRLLSDRFSAERPKGSFSTLEIQRTEQGDSAMYLCASSLSGRVSYNEQFFGPGTRLTVL.

CDR3 sequence: CASGALAGGYGEQFF. The CDR3 nucleotides read TGTGCCAGCGGCGCGCTAGCGGGAGGTTATGGTGAGCAGTTCTTC. The rearrangement links TRBV6-6 to TRBJ2-1, with TRBD2 matching 11 bases. From germline, CDR1 is MNHNY and CDR2 SVGAGI (reference sequence). V was clipped by 8 bases and J by 9 bases; unmatched bases: 12. This CDR3 spans 15 amino acids.

The J gene is TRBJ2-7, the V gene TRBV19; D ambiguous. Trimming stripped 5 bases from V and 3 bases from J, with 14 bases between. The germline gives CDR1 LNHDA, CDR2 SQIVND (reference sequence). This CDR3 spans 14 amino acids. Here the CDR3 DNA reads TGTGCCAGTAGTTTCAAACAGCTTCACTACGAGCAGTACTTC. Protein product: CASSFKQLHYEQYF.

The J gene is TRBJ1-2, the V gene TRBV27, with a weak D call TRBD1 (5 bases). Germline V gene data show CDR1 as MNHEY and CDR2 as SMNVEV (reference sequence). This CDR3 is 13 amino acids long. The V end lost 7 bases, the J end lost 2 bases, and 11 bases lay between the germline ends. CDR3 amino acids: CASKGRPNYGYTF. The CDR3 DNA sequence: TGTGCCAGCAAGGGACGGCCGAACTATGGCTACACCTTC.

J is TRBJ2-7 and V is TRBV4-3; D unresolved. Germline loops: CDR1 LGHNA, CDR2 YSLEER. V lost 2 bases and J lost 3, with 17 bases in between. CDR3 length: 16 amino acids. The CDR3 here is CASSQRLAGEYYEQYF. Written as DNA, the CDR3 is TGCGCCAGCAGCCAAAGGCTTGCAGGCGAATACTACGAGCAGTACTTC.

The rearrangement uses TRBV6-2 or TRBV6-3 and TRBJ2-1; D is ambiguous. V lost 6 bases to trimming and J lost 4 bases, with 13 bases between them. The CDR3 length is 14 residues. Per germline, CDR1 MNHEY and CDR2 SVGEGT. The CDR3 protein is CASSDTGTYNEQFF. The DNA for the CDR3 is TGTGCCAGCAGCGACACGGGCACTTACAATGAGCAGTTCTTC.

This clonotype has a handful of counts. V usage is TRBV2 and J usage is TRBJ2-5; possibly TRBD2 for D (5 bases). TRBJ2-7 matches the DNA end more closely, so the J call is doubtful. CDR3 size: 15 residues. Germline V CDR1 and CDR2: SNHLY, FYNNEI. The CDR3 DNA follows: TGTGCCAGCACCGAGGGTAGCGTGCTTTCCTACGAGCAGTACTTC. This encodes CASTEGSVLSYEQYF.

In its sample, this clonotype was seen a few times. The chain recombines TRBV5-1 with TRBJ1-2; a possible D gene is TRBD1 (5 bases). The germline V and J ends were trimmed by 4 bases and 3 bases, with 16 bases remaining between them. The CDR3 runs 15 residues. In germline, CDR1 is SGHRS, CDR2 YFSETQ. CDR3 sequence: CASSGTGGEYYGYTF. The CDR3 DNA reads TGCGCCAGCAGCGGAACAGGTGGAGAGTACTATGGCTACACCTTC.